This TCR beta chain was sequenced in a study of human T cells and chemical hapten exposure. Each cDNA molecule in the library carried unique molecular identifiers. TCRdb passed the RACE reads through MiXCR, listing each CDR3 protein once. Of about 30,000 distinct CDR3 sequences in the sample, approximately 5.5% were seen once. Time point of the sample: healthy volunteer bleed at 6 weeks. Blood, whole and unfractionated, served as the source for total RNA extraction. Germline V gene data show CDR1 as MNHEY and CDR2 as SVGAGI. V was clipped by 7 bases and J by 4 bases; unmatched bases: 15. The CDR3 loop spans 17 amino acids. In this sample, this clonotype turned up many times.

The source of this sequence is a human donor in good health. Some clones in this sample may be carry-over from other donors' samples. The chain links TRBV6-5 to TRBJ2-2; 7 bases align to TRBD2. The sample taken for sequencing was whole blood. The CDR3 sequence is CASIHRGLADPTGELFF. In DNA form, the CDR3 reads TGTGCCAGCATCCACCGCGGGCTAGCGGATCCCACCGGGGAGCTGTTTTTT.